This entry lists 26 T cell receptor beta chains sequenced from one sample in a study of a mutant IDH1 vaccine in newly diagnosed glioma. Their antigen targets remain unknown. The time point: week 47, end of study. A 20-mer mutant IDH1 peptide at 300 ug was injected subcutaneously with topical imiquimod. The assay was immunoSEQ multiplex PCR, and TCRdb's table has in-frame clones only and misses some. The sample consists of around 100,000 clones, about 90% of them appearing once. Source: PBMCs, taken from a glioma patient whose treatment included an IDH1 peptide vaccine. The receptors derive from a woman aged 45-60 years with glioma.

The chain carries TRBV11-2 and TRBJ2-1; TRBD2 aligns across 7 bases. The junction had 7 bases not matched to a gene; V was cut back by 6 bases and J by 2 bases. This CDR3 spans 15 amino acids. Germline CDR1 is SGHAT and CDR2 is FQNNGV. The CDR3 is CASRWGGGPYNEQFF. CDR3 DNA: TGTGCCAGCAGGTGGGGGGGAGGGCCCTACAATGAGCAGTTCTTC.

The genes are TRBV27 and TRBJ2-2; 9 nucleotides align to TRBD2. Germline V gene lookup returns CDR1 MNHEY and CDR2 SMNVEV (reference sequence). With V trimmed by 6 bases and J by 2 bases, 4 bases remained unmatched. This CDR3 has 15 residues. DNA of the CDR3: TGTGCCAGCAGCACGGGACTAGCAAACACCGGGGAGCTGTTTTTT. Translated, it gives CASSTGLANTGELFF.

The J gene is TRBJ2-5, the V gene TRBV5-1, with 10 bases matching TRBD2. The end of the DNA is better explained by TRBJ2-7, so the J call may be wrong. CDR1 SGHRS and CDR2 YFSETQ come from the germline V gene. The CDR3 has 14 amino acids. The CDR3 here is CASSASGSAYEQYF. In DNA, the CDR3 is TGCGCCAGCAGCGCTAGCGGGAGCGCCTACGAGCAGTACTTC.

The chain uses TRBV10-3 and TRBJ1-1; possible D gene TRBD1, 5 bases. CDR1 ENHRY and CDR2 SYGVKD come from the germline V gene. The V end was cut by 2 bases, the J end by 3 bases, with 13 bases between. The CDR3 covers 15 residues. The CDR3 coding sequence is TGTGCCATCAGTGAGCAGGGACCCACCGACACTGAAGCTTTCTTT. It translates to CAISEQGPTDTEAFF.

The chain joins TRBV4-1 to TRBJ2-3, with D possibly matching TRBD1 (5 bases). The CDR3 totals 16 residues. The germline CDR1 and CDR2 sequences are MGHRA and YSYEKL. Trimming cost V 2 bases and J 1 base, with 13 bases left between them. CDR3 coding DNA: TGCGCCAGCAGCCAAAGGGGCCACTCTGGCACAGATACGCAGTATTTT. Translation: CASSQRGHSGTDTQYF.

The CDR3: CASSPQGDGYTF. The CDR3, as DNA: TGTGCCAGCAGCCCTCAGGGGGATGGCTACACCTTC. This chain uses TRBV7-8 with TRBJ1-2; 7 nucleotides match TRBD1. The V segment lost 5 bases and the J segment 6 bases; nucleotides outside the gene matches: 3. The CDR3 is 12 residues long. Germline assignment: CDR1 SGHVS and CDR2 FQNEAQ.

The chain recombines TRBV11-2 with TRBJ2-1, with TRBD2 as a possible D gene (6 bases). CDR1 is SGHAT, CDR2 FQNNGV, per germline. V was shortened by 2 bases and J by 3 bases, with 14 bases between the two germline ends. The CDR3 consists of 16 residues. DNA for the CDR3: TGTGCCAGCAGCTTAAGCCGGACTACCAACTACAATGAGCAGTTCTTC. Its translation is CASSLSRTTNYNEQFF.

This chain joins TRBV28 and TRBJ2-7, with TRBD1 matching over 9 bases. In germline, CDR1 is MDHEN, CDR2 SYDVKM. CDR3 length: 16 residues. The V and J ends lost 4 bases and 3 bases, in that order; junction bases with no gene match: 10. The CDR3 nucleotides are TGTGCCAGCAGTTGGCCCCCGGGACAGGGTGTCTACGAGCAGTACTTC. Translated, it gives CASSWPPGQGVYEQYF.

In this sample, this clone turned up a few times. V and J are TRBV5-1 and TRBJ2-7, with D perhaps matching TRBD1 (6 bases). Per germline, CDR1 SGHRS and CDR2 YFSETQ. V lost 0 bases, J lost 5 bases, and 15 bases lay in between. CDR3 size: 15 residues. This chain's CDR3 is CASSLVGGLVHEQYF. Written as DNA, the CDR3 is TGCGCCAGCAGCTTGGTAGGGGGATTAGTCCACGAGCAGTACTTC.

This chain uses TRBV5-1 with TRBJ2-7; 15 bases align to TRBD2. Germline V CDR1 and CDR2: SGHRS, YFSETQ. The junction had 13 bases not matched to a gene; V was cut back by 4 bases and J by 2 bases. There are 19 residues in the CDR3. The CDR3 sequence is CASSGGTSGRTSSPYEQYF. DNA of the CDR3: TGCGCCAGCAGCGGGGGGACTAGCGGGAGGACCAGCTCCCCCTACGAGCAGTACTTC.

This chain joins TRBV5-1 and TRBJ2-2; unclear D gene. The germline gives CDR1 SGHRS, CDR2 YFSETQ. The CDR3 extends over 11 amino acids. With 3 bases removed from V and 5 bases from J, the gap between germline ends came to 2 bases. CDR3 sequence reads: CASSSTGELFF. CDR3 nucleotides: TGCGCCAGCAGCTCAACCGGGGAGCTGTTTTTT.

The gene calls are TRBV27 and TRBJ2-1, with TRBD2 matching 10 bases. This CDR3 comprises 18 residues. Looked up from germline, CDR1 is MNHEY and CDR2 is SMNVEV (reference sequence). V shed 0 bases, J shed 3 bases, and the junction held 8 bases outside the gene matches. CDR3 region: CASSLSASGRALYNEQFF. CDR3 nucleotide sequence: TGTGCCAGCAGTTTATCTGCCAGCGGGAGGGCCCTCTACAATGAGCAGTTCTTC.

This chain joins TRBV30 and TRBJ2-5; D call uncertain. With 2 bases removed from V and 5 bases from J, the gap between germline ends came to 12 bases. This CDR3 is built from 13 residues. In germline, CDR1 is GTSNPN, CDR2 SVGIG (reference sequence). DNA of the CDR3: TGTGCCTGGAGTTGGACCGTGAGGGAGACCCAGTACTTC. It yields the protein CAWSWTVRETQYF. The full variable domain, completed using reference TRBV30 and TRBJ2-5, is SQTIHQWPATLVQPVGSPLSLECTVEGTSNPNLYWYRQAAGRGLQLLFYSVGIGQISSEVPQNLSASRPQDRQFILSSKKLLLSDSGFYLCAWSWTVRETQYFGPGTRLLVL.

This rearrangement joins TRBV6-1 to TRBJ2-2; D is tentatively TRBD1 or TRBD2 (5 bases each). CDR1 is MNHNS and CDR2 is SASEGT in the germline V gene. Trimming stripped 6 bases from V and 2 bases from J, with 13 bases between. CDR3 length: 15 amino acids. CDR3 in amino acids: CASRAGTANTGELFF. Written as DNA, the CDR3 is TGTGCCAGCAGGGCCGGGACGGCTAACACCGGGGAGCTGTTTTTT.

The V gene is TRBV4-1, the J gene TRBJ2-7, with D tentatively TRBD2 (6 bases). Trimming stripped 3 bases from V and 2 bases from J, with 11 bases between. The CDR3 length is 14 residues. CDR1 is MGHRA and CDR2 is YSYEKL in the germline V gene. CDR3 region: CASSQVDYPYEQYF. CDR3 DNA: TGCGCCAGCAGCCAGGTGGACTATCCCTACGAGCAGTACTTC.

A word on this clone: This specimen includes other DNA sequences encoding the same CDR3. The rearrangement joins TRBV7-9 to TRBJ1-5; unclear D gene. Trimming left V 0 bases short and J 6 bases short, with 3 bases between. Germline values: CDR1 SEHNR, CDR2 FQNEAQ (reference sequence). The CDR3 covers 12 residues. CDR3 DNA sequence: TGTGCCAGCAGCTTAGCGGGTCAGCCCCAGCATTTT. As protein: CASSLAGQPQHF.

This chain joins TRBV27 and TRBJ2-2; TRBD2 matches at 12 bases. CDR1 is MNHEY and CDR2 is SMNVEV in the germline V gene (reference sequence). Unmatched junction bases numbered 5, after V lost 10 bases and J lost 2 bases. This CDR3 spans 15 amino acids. The CDR3, as DNA: TGTGCCACCAGAGGACTAGCGGGAAACACCGGGGAGCTGTTTTTT. It encodes CATRGLAGNTGELFF.

This chain uses TRBV6-5 with TRBJ2-7, with D possibly matching TRBD2 (6 bases). This CDR3 is built from 14 residues. V lost 5 bases and J lost 0, with 11 bases in between. CDR1 and CDR2 from the germline V gene are MNHEY and SVGAGI. As DNA, the CDR3 is TGTGCCAGCAGTCTGAGCGGGCACTCCTACGAGCAGTACTTC. Residues: CASSLSGHSYEQYF.

The gene calls are TRBV5-1 and TRBJ2-2; D not certain. This CDR3 has 14 amino acids. Germline loops: CDR1 SGHRS, CDR2 YFSETQ. Between the trimmed V and J ends, which lost 0 bases and 3 bases, there was a span of 6 bases. This chain's CDR3 is CASSLAPDTGELFF. The CDR3 DNA is TGCGCCAGCAGCTTGGCCCCCGACACCGGGGAGCTGTTTTTT.

This clone was seen a few times. The chain has TRBV6-1 and TRBJ2-2; the D gene could be TRBD1 or TRBD2 (5 bases each). V lost 4 bases and J 5 bases, leaving 11 bases between the germline ends. The CDR3 contains 14 residues. Germline lookup yields CDR1 MNHNS and CDR2 SASEGT. The CDR3: CASSGVRGTGELFF. The DNA of the CDR3 is TGTGCCAGCAGTGGGGTGAGGGGAACCGGGGAGCTGTTTTTT.

This clone appeared a few times. DNA for the CDR3: TGTGCCAGCAGTTCCGGCGGGACTCAGGGGCCCGGCTACACCTTC. It specifies CASSSGGTQGPGYTF. The V call is TRBV28, the J call TRBJ1-2; weak D call: TRBD1 (6 bases). The CDR3 extends over 15 amino acids. Germline-derived CDR1 and CDR2 are MDHEN and SYDVKM. Trimming pared 4 bases from V and 8 bases from J, leaving 20 bases between.

The rearrangement uses TRBV30 and TRBJ2-1, with 8 nucleotides matching TRBD2. CDR3 length equals 15 residues. J was trimmed by 6 bases and V by 0 bases; bases with no gene match: 7. Germline CDR1 GTSNPN, CDR2 SVGIG (reference sequence). CDR3 in amino acids: CAWSVVAGYGNEQFF. Written as DNA, the CDR3 is TGTGCCTGGAGTGTCGTAGCGGGATACGGCAATGAGCAGTTCTTC.

The genes are TRBV18 and TRBJ1-5, with D possibly TRBD1 on 5 matching bases. V lost 1 base, J lost 5 bases, and 12 bases lay in between. CDR1 and CDR2 from the germline V gene are KGHSH and LQKENI. There are 15 residues in the CDR3. The CDR3 region is CASSPRRDQDQPQHF. The CDR3 DNA reads TGTGCCAGCTCACCACGAAGGGACCAGGATCAGCCCCAGCATTTT.

The genes are TRBV5-1 and TRBJ2-7; 10 bases match TRBD1. CDR1 and CDR2 (germline): SGHRS, YFSETQ. This CDR3 comprises 15 residues. V dropped 3 bases and J dropped 4; count of bases not matched to a gene: 7. The CDR3 sequence is CASSSLGTGVYEQYF. Written as DNA, the CDR3 is TGCGCCAGCAGCTCCCTCGGGACAGGGGTTTACGAGCAGTACTTC.

The chain carries TRBV28 and TRBJ2-7, with 10 bases lining up with TRBD1. The V and J ends lost 10 bases and 2 bases, in that order; junction bases with no gene match: 11. This CDR3 has 15 residues. Looked up from germline, CDR1 is MDHEN and CDR2 is SYDVKM. The CDR3 is CATFSWDRGPYEQYF. The CDR3 DNA is TGTGCCACTTTCTCCTGGGACAGGGGACCCTACGAGCAGTACTTC.

The J gene is TRBJ1-1, the V gene TRBV5-1, with D perhaps TRBD1 (5 bases). CDR3 length: 14 residues. With 2 bases removed from V and 1 base from J, the gap between germline ends came to 9 bases. Germline V gives CDR1 SGHRS, CDR2 YFSETQ. The DNA of the CDR3 is TGCGCCAGCAGCTTACTGAGGGGGAACACTGAAGCTTTCTTT. It codes for CASSLLRGNTEAFF.